This T cell receptor beta chain appears in the sequencing data of a study of cytomegalovirus exposure and HLA in healthy donors. The CDR3 contains 14 residues. V shed 5 bases and J shed 4 bases, with 12 bases lying between them. Per the germline V gene, CDR1 is SEHNR and CDR2 is FQNEAQ (reference sequence). Donors in the study were healthy people who gave bone marrow. A multiplex PCR was run with 60 Vbeta primers and 13 Jbeta primers. Using immunoSEQ multiplex PCR, the repertoire was profiled, and TCRdb retains in-frame clones only, with some absent. The sample lists 160,000 or so clones; 75% to 90% were seen once.

The source is a young woman in good health and CMV-seronegative. The chain carries TRBV7-9 and TRBJ1-5; D unresolved. Sequencing input: PBMCs. CDR3 region: CASSREGNNQPQHF. The CDR3 DNA follows: TGTGCCAGCAGCCGGGAGGGAAATAATCAGCCCCAGCATTTT.